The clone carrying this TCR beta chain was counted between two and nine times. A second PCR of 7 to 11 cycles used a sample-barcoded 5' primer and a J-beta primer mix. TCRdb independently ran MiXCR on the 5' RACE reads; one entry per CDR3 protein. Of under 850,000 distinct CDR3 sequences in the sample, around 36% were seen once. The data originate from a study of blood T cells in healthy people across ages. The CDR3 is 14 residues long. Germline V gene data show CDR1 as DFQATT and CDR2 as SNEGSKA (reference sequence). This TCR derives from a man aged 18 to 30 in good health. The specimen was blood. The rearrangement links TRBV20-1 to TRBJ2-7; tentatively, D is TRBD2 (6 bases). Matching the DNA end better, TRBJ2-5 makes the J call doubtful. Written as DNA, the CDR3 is TGCAGTGCTAGAGATCTTAGGAGGGAAGAGACCCAGTACTTC. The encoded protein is CSARDLRREETQYF.